This TCR beta chain was captured in a study of blood T cell repertoires in COVID-19 (TCRdb year 2020). Broadly, across the study: The collaborator samples originated in the United States, Italy and Spain and spanned the acute and convalescent phases of COVID-19. The repertoires were made available in a free public database intended to serve as a resource for research on the immune response to SARS-CoV-2. The prospective study material was composed of cDNA or gDNA derived from T cells, B-cell-depleted T cells, or PBMCs. The dataset comprised deeply sampled blood TCRbeta repertoires from subjects exposed to, actively infected with, or recovered from COVID-19. Sample metadata almost always included a de-identified subject ID, COVID-19 status, age in years and sex. Where available, HLA class I and class II types were obtained from metadata supplied by the sample provider rather than from assay-based typing. The samples were drawn from two sources: the first 160 participants of the ongoing ImmuneRACE study, and 1,200 or so subjects contributed by 6 global collaborators.

TCRbeta CDR3 regions were amplified from genomic DNA by means of the immunoSEQ Assay, a bias-controlled multiplex PCR. The study's processing was this. Within the assay, amplification of reference gene primers was used to estimate how many nucleated cells each sample contained. Sequence reads were collapsed and filtered to measure the absolute abundance of every unique TCRbeta CDR3 rearrangement. For each sample, productive Simpson clonality was calculated as the square root of Simpson's diversity index over productive rearrangements. TCRdb obtained this table from immuneACCESS and retained in-frame rearrangements with V and J assigned. These tables miss some clones; where compared with another copy, unresolved V genes account for less than half of the shortfall, and the remainder is unexplained. The V and J calls and clone size come from that table; D and trimming were worked out from the DNA. This sample holds about 260,000 clones; around nine tenths were observed only once. The top ten clonotypes cover more than 8.5% of the sample.

Broad study findings and their caveats: How much clinical and demographic metadata was included differed by source and by participant, and the metadata was provided uncurated.

A remark on this clone: Its antigen is still unknown. Base qualities are missing; no much larger clone stands one base away.

The germline V end is reduced by 6 bases and the J end by 10 bases; junction bases left unmatched: 9. The CDR3 starts with the cysteine, ends with the phenylalanine, and has 14 residues. Only CDR3 DNA is held: 42 bases, read in frame from base 1. The germline V gene (reference sequence) supplies CDR1 SGHKS and CDR2 YYEKEE. One collaborating source in Seattle enrolled patients while the patients were actively infected and followed the patients over time throughout the course of disease. Whole blood was collected in K2EDTA tubes by collaborating institutions according to the institutions' own protocols. For TCRbeta analysis, collaborator samples were shipped as frozen whole blood, as isolated PBMCs, or as DNA extracted from either sample type.

The TCR was taken from a woman between 65 and 79 years old with COVID-19, enrolled during active disease. The source material was peripheral blood. Recombination connected TRBV5-5 to TRBJ2-1, with 11 middle bases fitting TRBD2. The sequenced DNA is TGTGCCAGCATCAATCTTAGCGGGAGGGAGGAGCAGTTCTTC. This translates into CASINLSGREEQFF. With the portions outside the CDR3 filled from the reference TRBV5-5 and TRBJ2-1 genes, the complete variable region becomes DAGVTQSPTHLIKTRGQQVTLRCSPISGHKSVSWYQQVLGQGPQFIFQYYEKEERGRGNFPDRFSARQFPNYSSELNVNALLLGDSALYLCASINLSGREEQFFGPGTRLTVL.